This T cell receptor beta chain was recovered during a study of T cell repertoires in cytomegalovirus infection. Study-wide background: The authors used CMV epitopes that were HLA-C-restricted (recently identified) and HLA-B-restricted (well studied). It can be stated that public TCR beta signatures indicated CMV infection as well as a matching HLA type.

Note on this clonotype: Its antigen is unidentified. Possible read error: a much larger clone is one base away.

CDR1 SEHNR and CDR2 FQNEAQ come from the germline V gene (reference sequence). The J segment lost 9 bases and the V segment lost 5 bases, leaving 11 bases of the junction unmatched. This CDR3 is 15 amino acids long. TCRdb analysed the reads with MiXCR anew, one entry per CDR3 protein. The sample includes some 920,000 distinct CDR3 sequences, 30% to 40% of them seen just once. This sequence was found in a human donor in good health (CMV status not recorded). Some clones in this sample may be carry-over from other donors' samples. The starting material was cultured CD8+ T cells from PBMCs, obtained from culture after CMV antigen stimulation. The chain links TRBV7-9 to TRBJ2-1; 9 positions agree with TRBD1. The DNA for the CDR3 is TGTGCCAGCAGCCGGGACAGGGCCTGGCAAGCTGAGCAGTTCTTC. Protein sequence: CASSRDRAWQAEQFF.